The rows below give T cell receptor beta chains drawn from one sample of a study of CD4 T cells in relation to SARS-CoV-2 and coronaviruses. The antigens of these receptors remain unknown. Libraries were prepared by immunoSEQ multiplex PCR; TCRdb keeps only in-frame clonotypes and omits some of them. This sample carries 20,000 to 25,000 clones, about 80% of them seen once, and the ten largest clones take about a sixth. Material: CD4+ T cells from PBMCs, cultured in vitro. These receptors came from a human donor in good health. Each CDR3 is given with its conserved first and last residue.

CASSAGTSTYEQYF	TRBJ2-7	TRBV19
CASSLVGSEQYF	TRBJ2-7	TRBV5-1
CATTTMGRTGELFF	TRBJ2-2	TRBV6-5
CASSQDSGTSGNFYNEQFF	TRBJ2-1	TRBV3-1/TRBV3-2
CASSRDRAHTEAFF	TRBJ1-1	TRBV19
CASRDRASYEQYF	TRBJ2-7	TRBV19
CASSKRQAGGSPLHF	TRBJ1-6	TRBV28
CASRSGGPYNEQFF	TRBJ2-1	TRBV5-1
CASSQDRVDEKLFF	TRBJ1-4	TRBV27
CAISESSDFTDTQYF	TRBJ2-3	TRBV10-3
CPSRRAGNEKLFF	TRBJ1-4	TRBV29-1
CSASLSGNTEAFF	TRBJ1-1	TRBV20-1
CASSVTGTGEQYF	TRBJ2-7	TRBV9
CASSLVGRDEKLFF	TRBJ1-4	TRBV7-2
CASSSYGTSGFEQFF	TRBJ2-1	TRBV7-2
CALPSGRALVGNEQFF	TRBJ2-1	TRBV9